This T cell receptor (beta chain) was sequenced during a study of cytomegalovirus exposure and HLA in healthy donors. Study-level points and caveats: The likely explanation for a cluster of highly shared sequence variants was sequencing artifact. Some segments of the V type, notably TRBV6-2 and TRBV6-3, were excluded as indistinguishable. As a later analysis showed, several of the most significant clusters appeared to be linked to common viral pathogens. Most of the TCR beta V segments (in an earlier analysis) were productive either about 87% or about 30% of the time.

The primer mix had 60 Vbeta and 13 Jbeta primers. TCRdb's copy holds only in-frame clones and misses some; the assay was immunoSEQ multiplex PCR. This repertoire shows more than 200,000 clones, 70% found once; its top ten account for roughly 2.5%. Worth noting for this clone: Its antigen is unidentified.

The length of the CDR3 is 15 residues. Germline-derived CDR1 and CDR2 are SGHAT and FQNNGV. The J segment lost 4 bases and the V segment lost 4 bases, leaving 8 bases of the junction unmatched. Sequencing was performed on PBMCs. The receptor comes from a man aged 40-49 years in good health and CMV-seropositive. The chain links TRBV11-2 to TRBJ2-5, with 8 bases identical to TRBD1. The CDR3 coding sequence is TGTGCCAGCAGCTCCCGCAGGGGGCGCGCAGAGACCCAGTACTTC. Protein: CASSSRRGRAETQYF.